The 29 T cell receptor beta chains in this list originate from one sample, sequenced in a study of T cell repertoires in cytomegalovirus infection. Their antigen targets remain unknown. TCRdb recomputed calls from the reads with MiXCR, one row per CDR3 protein. The table includes some 590,000 distinct CDR3 sequences, under 45% detected once. This sample comprised cultured PBMCs, obtained from culture after CMV antigen stimulation. The receptors were sampled from a human donor in good health (CMV status not recorded). Some clones in this sample may be carry-over from other donors' samples.

This chain joins TRBV7-8 and TRBJ2-7, with 9 bases that match TRBD2. V was pared by 5 bases and J by 4 bases, with 12 bases of the junction left unmatched. Looked up from germline, CDR1 is SGHVS and CDR2 is FQNEAQ. The CDR3 runs 16 residues. CDR3 residues: CASSPWGERGAYEQYF. For the CDR3, the DNA is TGTGCCAGCAGCCCTTGGGGAGAGCGGGGGGCTTACGAGCAGTACTTC.

This chain connects TRBV11-2 to TRBJ2-1, with a tentative D call TRBD2 (5 bases). Germline V gives CDR1 SGHAT, CDR2 FQNNGV. The CDR3 spans 15 residues. V was shortened by 0 bases and J by 3 bases, with 9 bases between the two germline ends. The CDR3 DNA sequence: TGTGCCAGCAGCTTAGACAGGAGGCTCTACAATGAGCAGTTCTTC. The encoded protein is CASSLDRRLYNEQFF.

The rearrangement links TRBV4-3 to TRBJ2-7, with TRBD1 as a possible D gene (5 bases). Between the trimmed V and J ends, which lost 1 base and 2 bases, there was a span of 6 bases. Germline CDR1 and CDR2: LGHNA and YSLEER. The CDR3 has 13 residues. For the CDR3, the DNA is TGCGCCAGCAGCCAAGTCAGGGCCTACGAGCAGTACTTC. It encodes CASSQVRAYEQYF.

V usage is TRBV12-3 or TRBV12-4 and J usage is TRBJ1-3; no definite D call. V was clipped by 6 bases and J by 2 bases, with 14 bases between them. This CDR3 contains 15 residues. The CDR3: CASSHLPQAGNTIYF. DNA of the CDR3: TGTGCCAGCAGCCATCTCCCGCAAGCTGGAAACACCATATATTTT.

This clonotype was counted between two and nine times. The rearrangement joins TRBV7-2 to TRBJ2-2, with 7 bases fitting TRBD1. After removal of 6 bases from V and 2 bases from J, the junction contained 9 bases not matched to a gene. This CDR3 contains 16 residues. Germline assignment: CDR1 SGHTA and CDR2 FQGNSA. CDR3 nucleotides: TGTGCCAGCAGTACCGTTGACAGGGCAAACACCGGGGAGCTGTTTTTT. Protein sequence: CASSTVDRANTGELFF.

The chain joins TRBV19 to TRBJ1-5; no reliable D call. The CDR3 has 18 amino acids. Trimming removed 4 bases at V and 2 bases at J, with 21 bases between. Germline V gene sequence: CDR1 LNHDA, CDR2 SQIVND (reference sequence). The CDR3 is CASSTQWGGLKGNQPQHF. CDR3 DNA sequence: TGTGCCAGTAGTACCCAATGGGGAGGATTGAAGGGCAATCAGCCCCAGCATTTT.

The genes are TRBV2 and TRBJ2-2; a weak D match, TRBD2 (5 bases). V was pared by 8 bases and J by 4 bases, with 17 bases between. The germline CDR1 and CDR2 sequences are SNHLY and FYNNEI. This CDR3 comprises 15 residues. Written as DNA, the CDR3 is TGTGCCAGCCAGAGGGAAAAGGCGGGCACCGGGGAGCTGTTTTTT. This gives the protein CASQREKAGTGELFF.

This clonotype was detected only a few times. The chain joins TRBV20-1 to TRBJ2-5, with D possibly TRBD1 on 5 matching bases. CDR1 is DFQATT and CDR2 is SNEGSKA in the germline V gene (reference sequence). V was shortened by 7 bases and J by 7 bases, with 16 bases between the two germline ends. CDR3 length equals 12 residues. CDR3 amino acids: CSVATVQWTQYF. In DNA, the CDR3 is TGCAGTGTCGCGACAGTTCAGTGGACCCAGTACTTC.

This clonotype was picked up a small number of times. The chain employs TRBV7-2 and TRBJ1-2, with a weak D call TRBD1 (5 bases). V shed 3 bases and J shed 4 bases, with 12 bases lying between them. This CDR3 contains 14 residues. Per the germline V gene, CDR1 is SGHTA and CDR2 is FQGNSA. CDR3 nucleotide sequence: TGTGCCAGCAGCTTTTGGCGGGGCGGCTATGGCTACACCTTC. It translates to CASSFWRGGYGYTF.

The chain has TRBV6-6 and TRBJ1-3; D is unresolved. V was cut by 6 bases and J by 2 bases, with 11 bases left in between. The CDR3 is 14 amino acids. Looked up from germline, CDR1 is MNHNY and CDR2 is SVGAGI (reference sequence). Here the CDR3 DNA reads TGTGCCAGCAGCACCGCGGGGACTGGAAACACCATATATTTT. This translates into CASSTAGTGNTIYF.

This chain joins TRBV6-6 and TRBJ1-2, with a possible D match to TRBD1 (6 bases). Germline V gene data show CDR1 as MNHNY and CDR2 as SVGAGI (reference sequence). Trimming stripped 5 bases from V and 3 bases from J, with 10 bases between. This CDR3 is 13 amino acids long. The CDR3 coding sequence is TGTGCCAGCAGTAGGGACACTTACTATGGCTACACCTTC. Translation: CASSRDTYYGYTF.

This sequence joins TRBV20-1 and TRBJ2-2, with D possibly called TRBD1 or TRBD2 (5 bases each). The CDR3 contains 15 residues. V dropped 6 bases and J dropped 4 bases, with 18 bases sitting between them. The V gene's germline CDR1 is DFQATT and CDR2 SNEGSKA (reference sequence). The DNA of the CDR3 is TGCAGTGCCAATTGGGGCGGAAGCGGCACCGGGGAGCTGTTTTTT. Translation gives CSANWGGSGTGELFF.

J is TRBJ1-1 and V is TRBV4-1; 9 nucleotides align to TRBD1. The CDR3 is 17 amino acids. The germline CDR1 and CDR2 sequences are MGHRA and YSYEKL. V was clipped by 1 base and J by 5 bases; unmatched bases: 11. CDR3 amino acids: CASSQVGPGQGETEAFF. CDR3 coding DNA: TGCGCCAGCAGCCAAGTGGGCCCGGGACAGGGAGAAACTGAAGCTTTCTTT.

The V call is TRBV25-1, the J call TRBJ2-1; 9 bases agree with TRBD2. Trimming at V came to 7 bases and at J to 4 bases, leaving 8 bases not matched to a gene. CDR1 is MGHDK and CDR2 is SYGVNS in the germline V gene. The CDR3 runs 15 residues. The CDR3 loop is CASTPGTSKYNEQFF. CDR3 DNA: TGTGCCAGCACCCCAGGGACTAGCAAATACAATGAGCAGTTCTTC.

The chain carries TRBV28 and TRBJ1-2, with 9 positions matching TRBD1. This CDR3 has 15 residues. Trimming at V came to 7 bases and at J to 4 bases, leaving 10 bases not matched to a gene. Germline-derived CDR1 and CDR2 are MDHEN and SYDVKM. CDR3 sequence reads: CASTPQTGGGYGYTF. CDR3 nucleotide sequence: TGTGCCAGCACCCCCCAGACAGGGGGTGGCTATGGCTACACCTTC.

The chain combines TRBV28 with TRBJ1-2, with D unresolved. Germline V gene sequence: CDR1 MDHEN, CDR2 SYDVKM. The CDR3 contains 11 residues. The V gene lost 7 bases and the J gene lost 4 bases, with 7 bases spanning the gap. CDR3 protein: CASIGGYGYTF. The CDR3 coding sequence is TGTGCCAGCATAGGCGGCTATGGCTACACCTTC.

This rearrangement joins TRBV2 to TRBJ2-7; 8 bases agree with TRBD1. CDR1 and CDR2 from the germline V gene are SNHLY and FYNNEI. The CDR3 spans 13 residues. The J segment lost 5 bases and the V segment lost 6 bases, leaving 6 bases of the junction unmatched. This CDR3 reads CASRETGVNEQYF. In DNA form, the CDR3 reads TGTGCCAGCAGGGAGACAGGGGTCAACGAGCAGTACTTC.

This clonotype was detected a few times. The V and J genes are TRBV7-6 and TRBJ2-1; 8 bases align to TRBD2. CDR3 length: 12 residues. CDR1 and CDR2 from the germline V gene are SGHVS and FNYEAQ. With V trimmed by 5 bases and J by 10 bases, 4 bases remained unmatched. CDR3 nucleotides: TGTGCCAGCAGCCCGTCGGGGGGGGAGCAGTTCTTC. This sequence encodes CASSPSGGEQFF.

The rearrangement links TRBV11-2 to TRBJ2-1; D might be TRBD2 (5 bases). V lost 2 bases and J lost 4, with 18 bases in between. The CDR3 is 17 amino acids. Germline values: CDR1 SGHAT, CDR2 FQNNGV. The CDR3 nucleotides read TGTGCCAGCAGCTTACCACCGTCTACGGGAATATACAATGAGCAGTTCTTC. Translation: CASSLPPSTGIYNEQFF.

This clonotype has only a few counts. CDR3 residues: CASSPGLVISYEQYF. DNA for the CDR3: TGTGCCAGCAGCCCGGGACTCGTCATTTCCTACGAGCAGTACTTC. The chain recombines TRBV7-2 with TRBJ2-7; possibly TRBD2 for D (6 bases). The germline gives CDR1 SGHTA, CDR2 FQGNSA. V lost 5 bases, J lost 1 base, and 15 bases lay in between. This CDR3 spans 15 amino acids.

This sequence joins TRBV4-1 and TRBJ1-1; perhaps TRBD1 as D (6 bases). CDR1 MGHRA and CDR2 YSYEKL come from the germline V gene. The length of the CDR3 is 15 residues. V shed 3 bases and J shed 1 base, with 12 bases lying between them. CDR3 DNA: TGCGCCAGCAGCCAGGCATCGACAGGGAACACTGAAGCTTTCTTT. This codes for CASSQASTGNTEAFF.

The table lists this clonotype with a few counts. The chain uses TRBV4-1 and TRBJ1-5, with a possible D match to TRBD1 (5 bases). This CDR3 has 18 residues. The germline V gene encodes CDR1 MGHRA and CDR2 YSYEKL. The V end was cut by 3 bases, the J end by 0 bases, with 18 bases between. In nucleotides, the CDR3 is TGCGCCAGCAGCCAGGGCCCAGTCGGGACTTATAGCAATCAGCCCCAGCATTTT. This translates into CASSQGPVGTYSNQPQHF.

There are a few counts of this clonotype. The chain carries TRBV4-1 and TRBJ2-3; D remains unclear. CDR3 length equals 14 residues. From germline, CDR1 is MGHRA and CDR2 YSYEKL. The V gene lost 7 bases and the J gene lost 1 base, with 12 bases spanning the gap. The chain's CDR3 is CASKAEMGTDTQYF. The CDR3 DNA is TGCGCCAGCAAGGCGGAGATGGGCACAGATACGCAGTATTTT.

The chain couples TRBV20-1 to TRBJ1-1, with 8 bases fitting TRBD1. The germline V gene encodes CDR1 DFQATT and CDR2 SNEGSKA (reference sequence). After removal of 7 bases from V and 1 base from J, the junction contained 5 bases not matched to a gene. The CDR3 totals 13 residues. The CDR3 coding sequence is TGCAGTGGGTTGCAGGGGGCGAACACTGAAGCTTTCTTT. Amino acids: CSGLQGANTEAFF.

The genes are TRBV2 and TRBJ1-1; D is perhaps TRBD1 (6 bases). Between the trimmed V and J ends, which lost 5 bases and 3 bases, there was a span of 13 bases. The CDR3 consists of 14 residues. CDR1 SNHLY and CDR2 FYNNEI come from the germline V gene. CDR3 protein: CASSTYREDTEAFF. DNA of the CDR3: TGTGCCAGCAGTACATACAGGGAGGACACTGAAGCTTTCTTT.

This clonotype was observed a few times. V and J are TRBV12-3 or TRBV12-4 and TRBJ1-5; D not certain. V dropped 3 bases and J dropped 0 bases, with 3 bases sitting between them. CDR3 length: 13 amino acids. This CDR3 reads CASSLISNQPQHF. For the CDR3, the DNA is TGTGCCAGCAGTTTGATTAGCAATCAGCCCCAGCATTTT.

The chain employs TRBV7-8 and TRBJ1-1; no definite D call. Germline V CDR1 and CDR2: SGHVS, FQNEAQ. The CDR3 runs 13 residues. The V end was cut by 3 bases, the J end by 4 bases, with 9 bases between. Here the CDR3 reads CASSFASLTEAFF. The DNA of the CDR3 is TGTGCCAGCAGCTTTGCGTCGCTCACTGAAGCTTTCTTT.

The chain has TRBV29-1 and TRBJ1-1, with TRBD1 as a possible D gene (5 bases). The CDR3 sequence is 12 residues long. Germline CDR1 reads SQVTM; CDR2 reads ANQGSEA. V was trimmed by 3 bases and J by 3 bases, leaving 8 bases between them. CDR3 protein: CSVDKGDTEAFF. In DNA, the CDR3 is TGCAGCGTTGATAAAGGGGACACTGAAGCTTTCTTT. Full variable domain (missing parts from reference TRBV29-1 and TRBJ1-1): SAVISQKPSRDICQRGTSLTIQCQVDSQVTMMFWYRQQPGQSLTLIATANQGSEATYESGFVIDKFPISRPNLTFSTLTVSNMSPEDSSIYLCSVDKGDTEAFFGQGTRLTVV.

This clonotype has ten or more counts. The chain is built from TRBV7-2 and TRBJ2-7; TRBD2 aligns across 9 bases. V was pared by 4 bases and J by 2 bases, with 3 bases of the junction left unmatched. Germline CDR1 is SGHTA and CDR2 is FQGNSA. The CDR3 consists of 14 residues. For the CDR3, the DNA is TGTGCCAGCAGCTCCGCGGGGGGGCCCTACGAGCAGTACTTC. It specifies CASSSAGGPYEQYF. The full variable domain, rest sourced from reference TRBV7-2 and TRBJ2-7, is GAGVSQSPSNKVTEKGKDVELRCDPISGHTALYWYRQSLGQGLEFLIYFQGNSAPDKSGLPSDRFSAERTGGSVSTLTIQRTQQEDSAVYLCASSSAGGPYEQYFGPGTRLTVT.